These T cell receptor beta chains were read from a single sample in a study of shared clonotypes between healthy human individuals. Assay used: immunoSEQ multiplex PCR; TCRdb lists only in-frame clones, some missing. This table holds roughly 2 million clones, roughly 94% found once. The source material was naive CD8+ T cells sorted from blood. These receptors were obtained from a man in his late teens or twenties in good health. Each CDR3 is given without its conserved first and last residue. The D gene is left open where the match is weak.

CDR3aa: ASSSGQGALAYEQY; d_gene: TRBD1; v_gene: TRBV5-4; j_gene: TRBJ2-7
CDR3aa: ASRPRFLTYEQY; d_gene: .; v_gene: TRBV6-5; j_gene: TRBJ2-7
CDR3aa: ASSLEGQGSNYGYT; d_gene: TRBD1; v_gene: TRBV5-4; j_gene: TRBJ1-2
CDR3aa: ASSLPGSGRDNEQF; d_gene: TRBD2; v_gene: TRBV7-2; j_gene: TRBJ2-1
CDR3aa: ASSKVSGGHEQY; d_gene: TRBD1; v_gene: TRBV7-9; j_gene: TRBJ2-7
CDR3aa: ASSLFPAGTNEKLF; d_gene: .; v_gene: TRBV5-6; j_gene: TRBJ1-4
CDR3aa: ASSLGDVTPQY; d_gene: .; v_gene: TRBV7-3; j_gene: TRBJ2-3
CDR3aa: ASSIVDRGNQPQH; d_gene: .; v_gene: TRBV19; j_gene: TRBJ1-5
CDR3aa: ASSFFMGSLGEQY; d_gene: .; v_gene: TRBV28; j_gene: TRBJ2-7
CDR3aa: ASSLILAVQNEQF; d_gene: TRBD2; v_gene: TRBV5-8; j_gene: TRBJ2-1
CDR3aa: SVEEDSTYEQY; d_gene: .; v_gene: TRBV29-1; j_gene: TRBJ2-7
CDR3aa: ASSPRTGGAVTDTQY; d_gene: TRBD1; v_gene: TRBV7-9; j_gene: TRBJ2-3
CDR3aa: ASRALGYT; d_gene: .; v_gene: TRBV2; j_gene: TRBJ1-2
CDR3aa: ASSQRGAQETQY; d_gene: TRBD2; v_gene: TRBV27; j_gene: TRBJ2-5
CDR3aa: ASSLGATVRFLGGYT; d_gene: .; v_gene: TRBV13; j_gene: TRBJ1-2
CDR3aa: ASSPPTSSTYEQY; d_gene: .; v_gene: TRBV11-2; j_gene: TRBJ2-7
CDR3aa: ASSFSGLEEF; d_gene: .; v_gene: TRBV27; j_gene: TRBJ2-1
CDR3aa: ASSVPGDKTEAF; d_gene: .; v_gene: TRBV2; j_gene: TRBJ1-1
CDR3aa: ASSSHETETYEQY; d_gene: .; v_gene: TRBV5-1; j_gene: TRBJ2-7
CDR3aa: ASSRVGDTGELF; d_gene: .; v_gene: TRBV28; j_gene: TRBJ2-2
CDR3aa: ASSPPTLAGATYNEQF; d_gene: TRBD2; v_gene: TRBV7-9; j_gene: TRBJ2-1
CDR3aa: ASSLNLHTGGFPLTEAF; d_gene: TRBD1; v_gene: TRBV5-6; j_gene: TRBJ1-1
CDR3aa: ASSHLDLAGDETQY; d_gene: TRBD2; v_gene: TRBV7-9; j_gene: TRBJ2-5
CDR3aa: ASSYHPFSTDTQY; d_gene: .; v_gene: TRBV6-6; j_gene: TRBJ2-3
CDR3aa: ASSPGTDTQY; d_gene: .; v_gene: TRBV6-5; j_gene: TRBJ2-3
CDR3aa: ASSPRANTGELF; d_gene: .; v_gene: TRBV18; j_gene: TRBJ2-2
CDR3aa: ATSRDGRPLH; d_gene: .; v_gene: TRBV15; j_gene: TRBJ1-6
CDR3aa: ASTGLSLSPSTDTQY; d_gene: .; v_gene: TRBV2; j_gene: TRBJ2-3
CDR3aa: ASSLERNTEAF; d_gene: .; v_gene: TRBV7-8; j_gene: TRBJ1-1
CDR3aa: ASSGGLAGFQETQY; d_gene: TRBD2; v_gene: TRBV2; j_gene: TRBJ2-5
CDR3aa: ASSQDQSRTGELF; d_gene: .; v_gene: TRBV4-2; j_gene: TRBJ2-2